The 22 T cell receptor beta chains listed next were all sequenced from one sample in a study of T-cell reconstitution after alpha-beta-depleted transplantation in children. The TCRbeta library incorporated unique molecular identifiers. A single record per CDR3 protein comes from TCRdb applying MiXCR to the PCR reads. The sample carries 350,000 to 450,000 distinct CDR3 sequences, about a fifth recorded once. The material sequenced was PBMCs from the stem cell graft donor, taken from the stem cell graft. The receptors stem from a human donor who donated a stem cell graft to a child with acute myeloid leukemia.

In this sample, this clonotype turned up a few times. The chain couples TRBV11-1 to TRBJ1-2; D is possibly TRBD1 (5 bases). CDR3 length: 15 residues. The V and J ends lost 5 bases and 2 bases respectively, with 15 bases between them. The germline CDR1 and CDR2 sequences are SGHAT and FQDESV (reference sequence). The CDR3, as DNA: TGTGCCAGCAGCCCTACGCTGGGACGGAACTATGGCTACACCTTC. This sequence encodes CASSPTLGRNYGYTF.

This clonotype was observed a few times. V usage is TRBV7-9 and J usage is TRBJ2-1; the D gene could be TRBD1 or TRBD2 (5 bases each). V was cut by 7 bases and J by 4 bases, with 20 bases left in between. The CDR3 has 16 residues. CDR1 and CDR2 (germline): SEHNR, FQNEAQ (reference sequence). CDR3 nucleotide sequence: TGTGCCAGCACCGTTAAACCGGGACCCCTGTACAATGAGCAGTTCTTC. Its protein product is CASTVKPGPLYNEQFF.

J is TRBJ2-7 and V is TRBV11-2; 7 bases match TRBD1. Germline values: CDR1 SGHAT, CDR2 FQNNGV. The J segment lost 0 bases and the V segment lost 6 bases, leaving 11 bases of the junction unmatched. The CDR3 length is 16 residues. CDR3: CASSKSVGTDSYEQYF. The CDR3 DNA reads TGTGCCAGCAGTAAAAGCGTCGGGACAGACTCCTACGAGCAGTACTTC. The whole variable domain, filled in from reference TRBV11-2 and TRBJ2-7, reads EAGVAQSPRYKIIEKRQSVAFWCNPISGHATLYWYQQILGQGPKLLIQFQNNGVVDDSQLPKDRFSAERLKGVDSTLKIQPAKLEDSAVYLCASSKSVGTDSYEQYFGPGTRLTVT.

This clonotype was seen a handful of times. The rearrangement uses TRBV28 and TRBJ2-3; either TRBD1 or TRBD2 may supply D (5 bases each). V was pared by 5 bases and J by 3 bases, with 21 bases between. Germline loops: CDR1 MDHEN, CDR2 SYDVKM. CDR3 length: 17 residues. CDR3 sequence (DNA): TGTGCCAGCAGTCGATCGCCGGGACGGGGTGGAACAGATACGCAGTATTTT. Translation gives CASSRSPGRGGTDTQYF.

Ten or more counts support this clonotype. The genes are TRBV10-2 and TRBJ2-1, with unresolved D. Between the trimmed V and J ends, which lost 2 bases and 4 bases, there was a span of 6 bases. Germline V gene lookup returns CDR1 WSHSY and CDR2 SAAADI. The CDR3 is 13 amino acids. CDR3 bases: TGCGCCAGCAGTGAGACAGCTTACAATGAGCAGTTCTTC. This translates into CASSETAYNEQFF.

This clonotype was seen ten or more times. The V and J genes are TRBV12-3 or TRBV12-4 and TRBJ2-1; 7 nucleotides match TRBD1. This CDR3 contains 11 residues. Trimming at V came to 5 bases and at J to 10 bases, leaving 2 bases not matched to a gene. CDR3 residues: CASSQQGEQFF. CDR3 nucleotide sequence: TGTGCCAGCAGTCAACAGGGGGAGCAGTTCTTC.

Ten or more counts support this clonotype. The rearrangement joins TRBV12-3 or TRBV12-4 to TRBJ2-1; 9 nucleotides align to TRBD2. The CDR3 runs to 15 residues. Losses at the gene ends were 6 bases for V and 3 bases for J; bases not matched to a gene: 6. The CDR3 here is CASSRGTSRYNEQFF. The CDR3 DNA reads TGTGCCAGCAGCAGGGGGACTAGCCGCTACAATGAGCAGTTCTTC.

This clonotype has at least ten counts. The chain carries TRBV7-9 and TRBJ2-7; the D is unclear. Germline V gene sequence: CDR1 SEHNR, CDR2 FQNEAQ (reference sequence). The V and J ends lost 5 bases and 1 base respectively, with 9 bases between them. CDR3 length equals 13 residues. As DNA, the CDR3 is TGTGCCAGCAGCGGTGATATGTCCTACGAGCAGTACTTC. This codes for CASSGDMSYEQYF.

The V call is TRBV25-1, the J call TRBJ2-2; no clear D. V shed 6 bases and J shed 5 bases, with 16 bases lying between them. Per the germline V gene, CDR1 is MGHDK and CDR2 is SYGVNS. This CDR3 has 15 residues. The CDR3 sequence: CASSPPDEVTGELFF. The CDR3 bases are TGTGCCAGCAGCCCCCCGGACGAGGTAACCGGGGAGCTGTTTTTT.

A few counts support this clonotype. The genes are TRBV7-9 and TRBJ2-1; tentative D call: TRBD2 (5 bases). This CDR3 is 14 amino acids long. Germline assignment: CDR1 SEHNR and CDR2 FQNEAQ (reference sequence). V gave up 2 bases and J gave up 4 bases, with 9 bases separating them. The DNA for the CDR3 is TGTGCCAGCAGCTTAAGCGGCGGGTACAATGAGCAGTTCTTC. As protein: CASSLSGGYNEQFF.

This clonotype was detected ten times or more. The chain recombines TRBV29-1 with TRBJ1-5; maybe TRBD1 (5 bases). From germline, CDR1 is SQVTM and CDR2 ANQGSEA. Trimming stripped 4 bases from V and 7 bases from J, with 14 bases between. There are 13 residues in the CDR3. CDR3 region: CSVGSQGGQPQHF. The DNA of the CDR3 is TGCAGCGTTGGGAGTCAGGGTGGACAGCCCCAGCATTTT.

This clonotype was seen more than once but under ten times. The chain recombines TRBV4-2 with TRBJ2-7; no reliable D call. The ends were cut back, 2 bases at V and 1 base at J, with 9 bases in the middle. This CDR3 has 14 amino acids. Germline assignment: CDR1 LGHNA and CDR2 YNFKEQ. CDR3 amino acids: CASSQRTDSYEQYF. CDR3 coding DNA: TGTGCCAGCAGCCAACGAACAGATTCCTACGAGCAGTACTTC.

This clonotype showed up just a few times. CDR3 region: CSADGASGRSGSLFF. CDR3 nucleotide sequence: TGCAGCGCCGACGGGGCTAGCGGGAGATCAGGGTCTTTGTTCTTC. The V gene is TRBV29-1, the J gene TRBJ2-1; 10 bases are a match to TRBD2. The CDR3 extends over 15 amino acids. CDR1 SQVTM and CDR2 ANQGSEA come from the germline V gene. With V trimmed by 7 bases and J by 15 bases, 21 bases remained unmatched.

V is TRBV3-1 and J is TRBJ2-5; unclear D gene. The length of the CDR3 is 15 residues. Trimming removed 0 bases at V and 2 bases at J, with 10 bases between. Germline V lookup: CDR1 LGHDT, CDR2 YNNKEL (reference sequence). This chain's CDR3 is CASSQDGKGQETQYF. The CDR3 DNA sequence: TGTGCCAGCAGCCAAGATGGCAAGGGACAAGAGACCCAGTACTTC.

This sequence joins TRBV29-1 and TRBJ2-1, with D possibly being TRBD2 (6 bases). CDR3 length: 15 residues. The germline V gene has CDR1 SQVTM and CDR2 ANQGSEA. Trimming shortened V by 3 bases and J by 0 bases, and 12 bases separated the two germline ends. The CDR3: CSVDRELGSYNEQFF. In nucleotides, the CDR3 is TGCAGCGTTGACCGGGAGCTAGGCTCCTACAATGAGCAGTTCTTC.

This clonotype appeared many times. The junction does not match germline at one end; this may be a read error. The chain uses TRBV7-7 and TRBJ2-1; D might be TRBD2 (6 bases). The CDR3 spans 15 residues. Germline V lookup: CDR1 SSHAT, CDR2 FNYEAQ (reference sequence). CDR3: CASSLASAGRNEQFF. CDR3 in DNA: TGTGCTAGCAGCTTAGCGTCGGCGGGAAGGAATGAGCAGTTCTTC.

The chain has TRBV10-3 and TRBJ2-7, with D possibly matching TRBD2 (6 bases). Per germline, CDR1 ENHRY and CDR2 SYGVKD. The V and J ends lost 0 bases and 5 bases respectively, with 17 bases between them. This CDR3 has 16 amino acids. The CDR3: CAISESTQLARNEQYF. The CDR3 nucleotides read TGTGCCATCAGTGAGTCGACTCAGCTAGCGCGGAACGAGCAGTACTTC.

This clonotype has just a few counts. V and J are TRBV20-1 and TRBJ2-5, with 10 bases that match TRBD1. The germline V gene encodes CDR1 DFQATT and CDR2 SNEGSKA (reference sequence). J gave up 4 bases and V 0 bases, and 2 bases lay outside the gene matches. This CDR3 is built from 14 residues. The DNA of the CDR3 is TGCAGTGCTAGAGACCGGACAGGGGGAGAGACCCAGTACTTC. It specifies CSARDRTGGETQYF.

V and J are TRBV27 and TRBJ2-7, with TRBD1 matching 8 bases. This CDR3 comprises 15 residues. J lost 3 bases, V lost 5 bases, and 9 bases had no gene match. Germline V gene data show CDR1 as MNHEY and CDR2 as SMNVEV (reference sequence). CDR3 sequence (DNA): TGTGCCAGCAGTCGCTCGACAGGGGTCGACTACGAGCAGTACTTC. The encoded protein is CASSRSTGVDYEQYF.

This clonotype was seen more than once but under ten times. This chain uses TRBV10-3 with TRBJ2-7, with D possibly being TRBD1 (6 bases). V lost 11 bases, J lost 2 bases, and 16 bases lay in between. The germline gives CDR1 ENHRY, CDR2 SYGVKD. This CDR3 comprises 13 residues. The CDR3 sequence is CAVKQGSAYEQYF. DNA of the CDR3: TGTGCCGTAAAACAGGGTTCTGCCTACGAGCAGTACTTC.

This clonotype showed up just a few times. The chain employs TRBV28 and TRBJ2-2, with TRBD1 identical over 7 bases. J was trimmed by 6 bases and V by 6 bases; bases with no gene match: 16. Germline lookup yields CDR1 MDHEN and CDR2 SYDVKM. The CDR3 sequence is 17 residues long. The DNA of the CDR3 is TGTGCCAGCAGCCCCCACCGGGTAGGGGGCGCGTCCGGGGAGCTGTTTTTT. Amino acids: CASSPHRVGGASGELFF.

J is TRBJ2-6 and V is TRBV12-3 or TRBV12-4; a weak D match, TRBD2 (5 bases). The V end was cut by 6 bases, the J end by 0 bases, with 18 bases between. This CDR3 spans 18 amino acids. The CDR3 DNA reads TGTGCCAGCAGCCCCCGGAGGCACAACCCCTCTGGGGCCAACGTCCTGACTTTC. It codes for CASSPRRHNPSGANVLTF.